Listed below are T cell receptor beta chains from one sample, sequenced in a study of control samples from healthy donors and cancer patients. Data came from immunoSEQ multiplex PCR; TCRdb stores just in-frame clones and leaves some out. The sample holds tens of thousands of clones, approximately 82% seen once. The sequencing input was PBMCs. The receptors come from a man aged 55 to 69 with head and neck cancer. Each CDR3 is given with its conserved first and last residue. D genes are given only for firm matches. Size is omitted from some rows. Given values are once, few, many or a class for expanded clones.

abundance | j_gene | v_gene | d_gene | CDR3nt | CDR3aa
few | TRBJ2-1 | TRBV6-5 | NA | TGTGCCAGCAGAAAGGAGCTCTACAATGAGCAGTTCTTC | CASRKELYNEQFF
NA | TRBJ2-7 | TRBV7-2 | TRBD2 | TGTGCCAGCAGCTTAGCTAGACTAGCGTACGAGCAGTACTTC | CASSLARLAYEQYF
NA | TRBJ2-7 | TRBV7-2 | NA | TGTGCCAGCAGCCAGAGGACCGGCGACGAGCAGTACTTC | CASSQRTGDEQYF
NA | TRBJ1-3 | TRBV6-5 | TRBD1 | TGTGCCAGCAGTCGCGGACAGGACTCTGGAAACACCATATATTTT | CASSRGQDSGNTIYF
once | TRBJ1-5 | TRBV6-5 | TRBD1 | TGTGCCAGCAGTAGAACAGGGGGGGACAATCAGCCCCAGCATTTT | CASSRTGGDNQPQHF
NA | TRBJ2-5 | TRBV12-3/TRBV12-4 | NA | TGTGCCAGCAGCTCACAGACACAAGAGACCCAGTACTTC | CASSSQTQETQYF
NA | TRBJ2-5 | TRBV5-1 | TRBD1 | TGCGCCAGCAGCTCGCCCTACAGGGGGGTAGGGACCCAGTACTTC | CASSSPYRGVGTQYF
NA | TRBJ2-7 | TRBV7-9 | NA | TGTGCCAGCAGCTTTGCAGGACCCTACGAGCAGTACTTC | CASSFAGPYEQYF
NA | TRBJ1-2 | TRBV5-1 | NA | TGCGCCAGCAGCTTGGGGTCAGGGAATTTGGGCTATGGCTACACCTTC | CASSLGSGNLGYGYTF
NA | TRBJ1-2 | TRBV25-1 | NA | TGTGCCAGCAGTGAACCTGGGACGGCCGCTAACTATGGCTACACCTTC | CASSEPGTAANYGYTF
NA | TRBJ1-2 | TRBV12-5 | TRBD1 | TGTGCTAGTGGTACCCAGACAGGGTGGCTCTATGGCTACACCTTC | CASGTQTGWLYGYTF
NA | TRBJ2-1 | TRBV6-5 | NA | TGTGCCAGCAGTTCCCCGAATAGCGGTCACAATGAGCAGTTCTTC | CASSSPNSGHNEQFF
NA | TRBJ2-1 | TRBV11-2 | NA | TGTGCCAGCAGCTCCTTGGGACAAAGCTCCTACAATGAGCAGTTCTTC | CASSSLGQSSYNEQFF
NA | TRBJ2-2 | TRBV27 | NA | TGTGCCAGCAGTTTACCCCCCAGGGCCGGGGAGCTGTTTTTT | CASSLPPRAGELFF
NA | TRBJ2-3 | TRBV6-5 | TRBD2 | TGTGCCAGCAGTTACCTGGCGGGAGGTACAGATACGCAGTATTTT | CASSYLAGGTDTQYF
once | TRBJ2-1 | TRBV27 | TRBD2 | TGTGCCAGCAGTTTTCGCGGGAGAGGTAATGAGCAGTTCTTC | CASSFRGRGNEQFF
NA | TRBJ2-1 | TRBV6-5 | TRBD2 | TGTGCCAGCAGGGTTACCTTAGCGGGAGGACCGCAGTTCTTC | CASRVTLAGGPQFF
NA | TRBJ1-6 | TRBV2 | NA | TGTGCCAGCAGCTCTGGACAGAGGGAATATTCACCCCTCCACTTT | CASSSGQREYSPLHF
NA | TRBJ2-7 | TRBV6-6 | TRBD2 | TGTGCCAGCAGTTTCGGACTAGCATTGGCCTACGAGCAGTACTTC | CASSFGLALAYEQYF
once | TRBJ2-5 | TRBV19 | TRBD1 | TGTGCCAGTACTACGGGACAGGGGCTTCGAGAGACCCAGTACTTC | CASTTGQGLRETQYF
NA | TRBJ2-3 | TRBV5-1 | TRBD2 | TGCGCCAGCAGCTTTCCCCTAGCGGGAGACACAGATACGCAGTATTTT | CASSFPLAGDTDTQYF
once | TRBJ2-2 | TRBV24-1 | TRBD2 | TGTGCCTCCGGGACTAGCGGGGGTACCGGGGAGCTGTTTTTT | CASGTSGGTGELFF
NA | TRBJ2-1 | TRBV5-1 | NA | TGCGCCAGCAGCTTGGTAGGCCTCGAAGCCTACAATGAGCAGTTCTTC | CASSLVGLEAYNEQFF
once | TRBJ1-5 | TRBV10-2 | NA | TGCGCCAGCAGTGATCGATCGGTTCAGCCCCAGCATTTT | CASSDRSVQPQHF
NA | TRBJ2-2 | TRBV7-9 | NA | TGTGCCAGCAGCTTAGGACAACCGAACACCGGGGAGCTGTTTTTT | CASSLGQPNTGELFF
NA | TRBJ2-1 | TRBV11-2 | NA | TGTGCCAGCAGCCCCTTAATCGACCCCCGTTACAATGAGCAGTTCTTC | CASSPLIDPRYNEQFF
NA | TRBJ1-3 | TRBV5-6 | NA | TGTGCCAGCAGCCTCCGACAGCGAAGCTCTGGAAACACCATATATTTT | CASSLRQRSSGNTIYF
NA | TRBJ2-1 | TRBV19 | TRBD1 | TGTGCCAGTAGTATAAGGGGGCTGATCAATGAGCAGTTCTTC | CASSIRGLINEQFF
NA | TRBJ2-4 | TRBV27 | NA | TGTGCCAGCACGGCAGGCCGGGGGCTAGCCAAAAACATTCAGTACTTC | CASTAGRGLAKNIQYF
NA | TRBJ2-3 | TRBV28 | TRBD2 | TGTGCCAGCAGATCCGGGACTAGCGGGAGTAATACGCAGTATTTT | CASRSGTSGSNTQYF
few | TRBJ1-5 | TRBV6-5 | TRBD1 | TGTGCCAGTCTAGGACAGGGTTTTTTCCAGCCCCAGCATTTT | CASLGQGFFQPQHF
NA | TRBJ1-4 | TRBV5-4 | TRBD1 | TGTGCCAGCAGCTCATCGACAGGGTGGCAAGAAAAACTGTTTTTT | CASSSSTGWQEKLFF
NA | TRBJ2-7 | TRBV13 | TRBD1 | TGTGCCAGCAGCCTGGGACAGGGGGCGATTGAGCAGTACTTC | CASSLGQGAIEQYF
NA | TRBJ2-1 | TRBV29-1 | TRBD2 | TGCAGCGTTGCCAGCGGGAGTAGGTGCGCACACAATGAGCAGTTCTTC | CSVASGSRCAHNEQFF
NA | TRBJ2-1 | TRBV28 | NA | TGTGCCAGCAGTACCCCTTACAATGAGCAGTTCTTC | CASSTPYNEQFF
once | TRBJ2-5 | TRBV3-1/TRBV3-2 | TRBD2 | TGTGCCAGCAGCGGTCGGGGGGTGAAAGAGACCCAGTACTTC | CASSGRGVKETQYF
NA | TRBJ2-7 | TRBV11-2 | NA | TGTGCCAGCAGCTTAGGTAGCGCCGCCTACGAGCAGTACTTC | CASSLGSAAYEQYF
NA | TRBJ1-6 | TRBV5-1 | NA | TGCGCCAGCAGCTTAGGGTGGGATAATTCACCCCTCCACTTT | CASSLGWDNSPLHF
NA | TRBJ2-7 | TRBV6-5 | TRBD1 | TGTGCCAGCGCCACGGCCCCAGGGGGCTACGAGCAGTACTTC | CASATAPGGYEQYF
NA | TRBJ1-1 | TRBV12-5 | NA | TGTGCTAGTGGTTTGGCGATGGGCGGAATGAACACTGAAGCTTTCTTT | CASGLAMGGMNTEAFF
NA | TRBJ2-5 | TRBV5-1 | NA | TGCGCCAGCAGCTTAGCGGGTGTCATTGAGACCCAGTACTTC | CASSLAGVIETQYF
NA | TRBJ1-1 | TRBV29-1 | NA | TGCAGCGTTGACTCTCAGGGACAGAACACTGAAGCTTTCTTT | CSVDSQGQNTEAFF
NA | TRBJ2-7 | TRBV29-1 | NA | TGCAGCGTACCTGGACCCACCTACGAGCAGTACTTC | CSVPGPTYEQYF
NA | TRBJ2-7 | TRBV27 | NA | TGTGCCAGCAGTTATAGACAGGCGTTCTCCTACGAGCAGTACTTC | CASSYRQAFSYEQYF
NA | TRBJ1-4 | TRBV7-6 | TRBD1 | TGTGCCAGCAGCACAACCGGGACAGGGAGGGAAAAACTGTTTTTT | CASSTTGTGREKLFF
NA | TRBJ1-1 | TRBV6-5 | NA | TGTGCCAGCCCTTTAGGGACCGCAATGAACACTGAAGCTTTCTTT | CASPLGTAMNTEAFF
NA | TRBJ2-7 | TRBV2 | NA | TGTGCCAGCAGTGAAGATCCAGGACAAGTCGAGCAGTACTTC | CASSEDPGQVEQYF
NA | TRBJ1-2 | TRBV7-8 | NA | TGTGCCAGCAGCTTCCGGACCATCGGGGCTGGCTACACCTTC | CASSFRTIGAGYTF
NA | TRBJ2-2 | TRBV19 | TRBD1 | TGTGCCAGCAGAAGGGGACAGGGGGTCAGTACCGGGGAGCTGTTTTTT | CASRRGQGVSTGELFF
NA | TRBJ1-5 | TRBV12-3/TRBV12-4 | NA | TGTGCCAGCAGTTTTCGGGTGGGGCAGCCCCAGCATTTT | CASSFRVGQPQHF
NA | TRBJ2-2 | TRBV6-1 | TRBD2 | TGTGCCAGCAGAGAATCACTAGCGGGAGGTCACACCGGGGAGCTGTTTTTT | CASRESLAGGHTGELFF
once | TRBJ2-1 | TRBV14 | TRBD2 | TGTGCCAGCAGCCAAAACTTGGGACTAGCGTTCTACAATGAGCAGTTCTTC | CASSQNLGLAFYNEQFF
NA | TRBJ2-3 | TRBV10-3 | NA | TGTGCCATCTGCCGAGGGGACACAGATACGCAGTATTTT | CAICRGDTDTQYF
NA | TRBJ1-6 | TRBV5-8 | NA | TGTGCCAGCAGCGGCAGGGTCGGAAATTCACCCCTCCACTTT | CASSGRVGNSPLHF
once | TRBJ2-1 | TRBV28 | TRBD2 | TGTGCCAGCAGTTCAAGACTAGCGGGAGGGCTAGGCAATGAGCAGTTCTTC | CASSSRLAGGLGNEQFF
NA | TRBJ2-5 | TRBV25-1 | TRBD1 | TGTGCCAGCAGTGAATGGACAGGGGGATACCAAGAGACCCAGTACTTC | CASSEWTGGYQETQYF
NA | TRBJ2-3 | TRBV6-4 | NA | TGTGCCAGCAGTGACTCGGCAGACACAGATACGCAGTATTTT | CASSDSADTDTQYF
NA | TRBJ1-4 | TRBV5-1 | NA | TGCGCCAGCAGGGACAGATATTCAGCAACTAATGAAAAACTGTTTTTT | CASRDRYSATNEKLFF
NA | TRBJ2-1 | TRBV9 | TRBD2 | TGTGCCAGCAGCTACTCTAGCGGGAGAAACAATGAGCAGTTCTTC | CASSYSSGRNNEQFF
NA | TRBJ2-7 | TRBV5-4 | NA | TGTGCCAGCAGGCGGGACCAGTCCTACGAGCAGTACTTC | CASRRDQSYEQYF